The 6 T cell receptor beta chains below were found in one sample sequenced in a study of blood T cell repertoires in COVID-19. The repertoire was sequenced with immunoSEQ multiplex PCR; TCRdb's copy has only in-frame clones and lacks some. This table holds roughly 140,000 clones, 81% found once. The material sequenced was peripheral blood. All receptors come from a human donor in a cohort sampled during active COVID-19.

The V call is TRBV19, the J call TRBJ2-7, with D possibly TRBD1 on 6 matching bases. The germline V and J ends were trimmed by 4 bases and 2 bases, with 18 bases remaining between them. Germline CDR1 and CDR2: LNHDA and SQIVND (reference sequence). This CDR3 spans 16 amino acids. CDR3 sequence reads: CASSSAATGPPYEQYF. CDR3 bases: TGTGCCAGTAGTAGCGCGGCGACAGGCCCCCCCTACGAGCAGTACTTC. Filled out from reference TRBV19 and TRBJ2-7, the complete variable domain reads DGGITQSPKYLFRKEGQNVTLSCEQNLNHDAMYWYRQDPGQGLRLIYYSQIVNDFQKGDIAEGYSVSREKKESFPLTVTSAQKNPTAFYLCASSSAATGPPYEQYFGPGTRLTVT.

The V and J genes are TRBV6-2 or TRBV6-3 and TRBJ2-7, with 9 bases fitting TRBD2. The CDR3 extends over 14 amino acids. Germline V CDR1 and CDR2: MNHEY, SVGEGT. V shed 2 bases and J 4 bases; nucleotides not matched to a gene: 3. CDR3 nucleotide sequence: TGTGCCAGCAGTTACCGACTAGCGGAATACGAGCAGTACTTC. Amino acids: CASSYRLAEYEQYF.

The table lists this clone with a count of one. The V call is TRBV3-1 (or the pseudogene TRBV3-2), the J call TRBJ1-3; D not certain. The CDR3 totals 13 residues. Deletions cut 1 base from V and 9 bases from J, with 10 bases between. The germline V gene encodes CDR1 LGHDT and CDR2 YNNKEL (reference sequence). DNA of the CDR3: TGTGCCAGCAGCCAAGTGCTTCTCAGCACCATATATTTT. Translation: CASSQVLLSTIYF.

The chain carries TRBV28 and TRBJ2-1; 7 bases align to TRBD2. The CDR3 sequence is 15 residues long. CDR1 and CDR2 (germline): MDHEN, SYDVKM. The V segment lost 2 bases and the J segment 0 bases; nucleotides outside the gene matches: 1. CDR3 in DNA: TGTGCCAGCAGTTTAGGGGGGGGCTCCTACAATGAGCAGTTCTTC. Protein product: CASSLGGGSYNEQFF.

In nucleotides, the CDR3 is TGTGCCAGCAGCCCCCGGAATCAGCCCCAGCATTTT. It yields the protein CASSPRNQPQHF. The rearrangement joins TRBV6-2 or TRBV6-3 to TRBJ1-5, with D unclear. The CDR3 length is 12 residues. Trimming took off 6 bases at V and 4 bases at J, with 7 bases between the two ends. Per germline, CDR1 MNHEY and CDR2 SVGEGT.

The chain has TRBV5-4 and TRBJ2-1, with 8 bases identical to TRBD1. V was clipped by 3 bases and J by 4 bases; unmatched bases: 6. The CDR3 is 15 amino acids. CDR1 and CDR2 (germline): SGHNT, YYREEE (reference sequence). CDR3 protein: CASSSRDRSYNEQFF. The CDR3 bases are TGTGCCAGCAGCTCCCGGGACAGGTCATACAATGAGCAGTTCTTC.